A selection of T cell receptor beta chains follows, all from one sample in a study of control samples from healthy donors and cancer patients. Here immunoSEQ multiplex PCR was the method, and the copy in TCRdb shows in-frame clones only, minus some. The sample lists about 73,000 clones; approximately 94% were seen once. Sequenced: blood. All receptors derive from a woman in her 40s in good health. The CDR3 runs from the conserved cysteine through the conserved F or W. D genes are given only for firm matches.

TRBV6-5	TRBD1	CATKTGTGNTIYF
TRBV3-1/TRBV3-2	TRBD1	CASSKQGAETQYF
TRBV29-1	NA	CSVYKGAGANVLTF
TRBV6-1	NA	CASSERDFFYEQYF
TRBV30	NA	CAWSVRDEQFF
TRBV5-5	NA	CASRNDEGSYEQYF
TRBV4-3	NA	CASSQGIPSYEQYF
TRBV3-1/TRBV3-2	TRBD2	CASSQAGTSGYEQYF
TRBV27	NA	CASSLGPGVAYGYTF
TRBV12-5	NA	CASGLVTGEAFF
TRBV7-2	TRBD1	CASSPGDRAAGGNTIYF
TRBV12-5	TRBD1	CASARQGEYEQYF
TRBV4-1	NA	CASSQPADGIGELFF
TRBV5-6	NA	CASSLAVGGFHEQYF
TRBV7-2	NA	CASSLALGSRGEKLFF
TRBV7-8	NA	CASSPMGSSSGANVLTF
TRBV28	NA	CASSLTGKLFF
TRBV7-7	TRBD2	CASSLEGGRTNNEQFF
TRBV4-2	TRBD1	CASSSRTGAEQPQHF
TRBV16	TRBD1	CASSPSTGPHQPQHF
TRBV5-6	NA	CASSSTNQETQYF
TRBV7-7	TRBD1	CASSQTGLITGELFF
TRBV9	NA	CASSQGNNQPQHF
TRBV12-5	NA	CASGLGLYNEQFF
TRBV5-8	TRBD2	CASSLAGGLHEQYF
TRBV6-1	TRBD2	CASSEDAGGPPDTQYF
TRBV6-2/TRBV6-3	TRBD1	CASSSLFHRGDTEAFF
TRBV28	NA	CASSPTGSWTYEQYF
TRBV15	NA	CATSNRPGELFF
TRBV27	NA	CASSLAPTVNYGYTF
TRBV18	NA	CASSNGGTDTQYF
TRBV9	TRBD1	CASSVGQGPYEQYF
TRBV6-1	NA	CASSEYREAPYEQYF
TRBV2	NA	CASSEQPGRGYVLTF
TRBV2	TRBD2	CATSGLAGVSLKTYNEQFF
TRBV30	NA	CAWIRPGGNSPLHF
TRBV5-1	NA	CASSDPTVVAETQYF
TRBV2	TRBD2	CASRGLAQETQYF
TRBV13	NA	CASSLASLVSTDTQYF
TRBV2	NA	CASRGGSGGANYGYTF
TRBV20-1	TRBD2	CSASSPRDTGGETQYF